A selection of T cell receptor beta chains follows, all from one sample in a study of T cells after posttransplantation cyclophosphamide. TCRdb's copy holds only in-frame clones and misses some; the assay was immunoSEQ multiplex PCR. The repertoire holds 2,000 to 2,500 clones, with under 85% as singletons. The sample was CD8+ T cells sorted from PBMCs, taken 242 days after a stem cell transplant with posttransplant cyclophosphamide. Receptors originate from a male patient in his 30s who received an allogeneic stem cell transplant from a related donor, was CMV-positive, and had no GVHD. Some of the T cells may derive from the graft donor. CDR3s include the opening cysteine and the closing phenylalanine or tryptophan. A D gene is named only where the DNA matches it firmly. Size is omitted from some rows. Given values are once, few, many or a class for expanded clones.

v_gene	j_gene	abundance	d_gene	CDR3aa
TRBV27	TRBJ2-2	-	-	CAILGSAGQRSNTGELFF
TRBV10-3	TRBJ1-1	-	-	CAISPSTQAGEAFF
TRBV7-9	TRBJ1-2	-	TRBD1	CASSLGQGAHYGYTF
TRBV7-6	TRBJ2-5	-	-	CASANSGQETQYF
TRBV4-2	TRBJ2-3	-	-	CASSPRSTGTDTQYF
TRBV4-1	TRBJ2-2	once	-	CASSLRTEVPGELFF
TRBV19	TRBJ1-1	once	TRBD1	CASSLTGALGGEAFF
TRBV7-9	TRBJ2-1	-	-	CASSIQYNEQFF
TRBV28	TRBJ1-3	-	-	CASRIHRGNTIYF
TRBV19	TRBJ1-1	-	-	CASSIDHEEGTEAFF
TRBV7-2	TRBJ2-1	-	TRBD2	CASGATSGRLNEQFF
TRBV5-6	TRBJ2-1	few	-	CASAPVMDNEQFF
TRBV5-1	TRBJ1-2	once	-	CASSSTPATANYGYTF
TRBV7-3	TRBJ2-7	few	-	CASSPDSSYEQYF
TRBV25-1	TRBJ2-7	-	-	CASSEWEDYEQYF
TRBV27	TRBJ2-7	-	TRBD2	CASSFFSGAEQYF
TRBV11-2	TRBJ2-3	-	TRBD2	CASSSYGRETDTQYF
TRBV7-9	TRBJ2-2	-	-	CASSSVRGGAGELFF
TRBV30	TRBJ1-2	-	-	CAWSTPGGFWGYTF
TRBV29-1	TRBJ2-3	-	-	CSVRLVTSTDTQYF
TRBV14	TRBJ2-7	-	-	CASSQELHPYEQYF
TRBV5-5	TRBJ2-7	-	TRBD1	CASSLEQGVGYEQYF
TRBV30	TRBJ2-7	-	-	CAWSELREQYF
TRBV7-2	TRBJ2-4	-	TRBD2	CASSLDQREIDIQYF
TRBV27	TRBJ2-7	-	TRBD2	CASSFGEPSSGGSYEQYF
TRBV19	TRBJ1-1	-	-	CASREGFTEAFF
TRBV7-2	TRBJ2-3	-	TRBD2	CASREGLAGVGVTDTQYF
TRBV11-3	TRBJ2-2	-	TRBD1	CASSTRQGHTGELFF
TRBV9	TRBJ1-6	-	TRBD1	CASSTPQGATDVSSPLHF
TRBV5-5	TRBJ2-3	medium-sized	-	CASSPRGKTDTQYF